The 26 T cell receptor beta chains in this list originate from one sample, sequenced in a study of T cells of healthy individuals. TCRdb recomputed calls from the 5' RACE reads with MiXCR, one row per CDR3 protein. The sample shows roughly 76,000 distinct CDR3 sequences, approximately 4.7% of them seen only once. These receptors originate from a female donor in good health.

This clonotype was seen many times. This rearrangement joins TRBV6-6 to TRBJ2-5; the D gene is possibly TRBD2 (5 bases). Germline CDR1 reads MNHNY; CDR2 reads SVGAGI (reference sequence). Trimming cost V 0 bases and J 4 bases, with 15 bases left between them. This CDR3 region has 16 residues. Written as DNA, the CDR3 is TGTGCCAGCAGTTACTCGCCTAGCTCGAGAGTAGAGACCCAGTACTTC. Residues: CASSYSPSSRVETQYF.

In its sample, this clonotype was seen many times. CDR3 DNA: TGTGCCAGCTCACCTCCCGGGACAAGGAGCTCCTACGAGCAGTACTTC. Protein product: CASSPPGTRSSYEQYF. The J gene is TRBJ2-7, the V gene TRBV18; TRBD1 is a possible D gene (6 bases). The germline gives CDR1 KGHSH, CDR2 LQKENI. The CDR3 runs 16 residues. The ends were cut back, 3 bases at V and 0 bases at J, with 15 bases in the middle.

The V and J genes are TRBV2 and TRBJ1-2; D perhaps matches TRBD1 (6 bases). This CDR3 contains 12 residues. The V gene lost 7 bases and the J gene lost 4 bases, with 10 bases spanning the gap. The V gene's germline CDR1 is SNHLY and CDR2 FYNNEI. The CDR3 spells CASTGGGYGYTF. CDR3 DNA: TGTGCCAGCACCGGAGGGGGCTATGGCTACACCTTC. The full variable domain, rest sourced from reference TRBV2 and TRBJ1-2, is EPEVTQTPSHQVTQMGQEVILRCVPISNHLYFYWYRQILGQKVEFLVSFYNNEISEKSEIFDDQFSVERPDGSNFTLKIRSTKLEDSAMYFCASTGGGYGYTFGSGTRLTVV.

The V gene is TRBV20-1, the J gene TRBJ2-3; no reliable D call. Germline V gene sequence: CDR1 DFQATT, CDR2 SNEGSKA (reference sequence). V was shortened by 6 bases and J by 1 base, with 14 bases between the two germline ends. The CDR3 is 14 amino acids. The CDR3 nucleotides are TGCAGTGCCGTAAGTCTTAAAGGCACAGATACGCAGTATTTT. Its protein is CSAVSLKGTDTQYF.

This chain links TRBV5-6 with TRBJ2-7; TRBD1 aligns across 10 bases. Trimming cost V 2 bases and J 5 bases; bases outside gene matches: 7. This CDR3 spans 15 amino acids. The germline V gene encodes CDR1 SGHDT and CDR2 YYEEEE. CDR3 in amino acids: CASSLLSGTGDEQYF. CDR3 bases: TGTGCCAGCAGCTTACTATCCGGGACAGGGGACGAGCAGTACTTC.

The V call is TRBV15, the J call TRBJ1-2; TRBD1 might be the D (5 bases). CDR3 length: 15 amino acids. Germline V gene data show CDR1 as LNHNV and CDR2 as YYDKDF (reference sequence). V was trimmed by 0 bases and J by 2 bases, leaving 10 bases between them. The CDR3 sequence: CATSRDSGGNYGYTF. The CDR3 bases are TGTGCCACCAGCAGAGATAGCGGGGGGAACTATGGCTACACCTTC.

This clonotype was observed at least ten times. This chain links TRBV5-1 with TRBJ2-4, with D possibly TRBD1 on 6 matching bases. Germline CDR1 is SGHRS and CDR2 is YFSETQ. V was pared by 5 bases and J by 5 bases, with 14 bases between. This CDR3 has 14 residues. The CDR3 is CASRQGVSENIQYF. As DNA, the CDR3 is TGCGCCAGCAGACAGGGTGTGTCGGAAAACATTCAGTACTTC.

In DNA, the CDR3 is TGTGCCAGCAGCCAACTTCTAGGAGTTGAGCAGTTCTTC. This sequence encodes CASSQLLGVEQFF. The chain carries TRBV14 and TRBJ2-1; no reliable D call. The ends were cut back, 2 bases at V and 9 bases at J, with 11 bases in the middle. This CDR3 has 13 amino acids. Germline CDR1 SGHDN, CDR2 FVKESK.

Worth noting for this clonotype: This may stem from a read error, because a much larger clone lies one nucleotide away. This chain joins TRBV7-2 and TRBJ2-6; 9 nucleotides agree with TRBD1. Germline V CDR1 and CDR2: SGHTA, FQGNSA. The CDR3 is 17 amino acids. The DNA for the CDR3 is TGTGCCGGCAGCCGACAGGGGGGAAACTCTGGGGCCAACGTCCTGACTTTC. Encoded protein: CAGSRQGGNSGANVLTF.

V and J are TRBV7-9 and TRBJ2-1; 9 bases align to TRBD1. The germline V gene encodes CDR1 SEHNR and CDR2 FQNEAQ (reference sequence). CDR3 length: 15 residues. The junction had 5 bases not matched to a gene; V was cut back by 0 bases and J by 8 bases. The CDR3 spells CASSLALTGGDEQFF. CDR3 in DNA: TGTGCCAGCAGCTTAGCTTTGACAGGGGGGGATGAGCAGTTCTTC.

The rearrangement uses TRBV10-3 and TRBJ1-5, with D perhaps TRBD1 (5 bases). This CDR3 spans 17 amino acids. V lost 2 bases, J lost 0 bases, and 14 bases lay in between. The germline V gene has CDR1 ENHRY and CDR2 SYGVKD. The CDR3 DNA reads as TGTGCCATCAGTGAGACTTTTGACAGAAGTAGCAATCAGCCCCAGCATTTT. This codes for CAISETFDRSSNQPQHF.

This clonotype was counted at least ten times. V gene TRBV10-3 combines with J gene TRBJ2-2, with 10 bases aligning to TRBD2. Trimming at V came to 0 bases and at J to 6 bases, leaving 13 bases not matched to a gene. The CDR3 is 19 amino acids. Germline lookup yields CDR1 ENHRY and CDR2 SYGVKD. The CDR3 nucleotides read TGTGCCATCAGTGAGTCTATCGAGTGGCTAGCGGGAGTTTCCGGGGAGCTGTTTTTT. Amino acids: CAISESIEWLAGVSGELFF.

This clonotype has at least ten counts. The chain has TRBV12-3 or TRBV12-4 and TRBJ2-2, with 13 bases lining up with TRBD2. The CDR3 extends over 16 amino acids. V shed 10 bases, J shed 3 bases, and the junction held 8 bases outside the gene matches. The chain's CDR3 is CATGLAGAWDTGELFF. In nucleotides, the CDR3 is TGTGCCACCGGACTAGCGGGAGCTTGGGACACCGGGGAGCTGTTTTTT.

There are many counts of this clonotype. The V gene is TRBV6-2 or TRBV6-3, the J gene TRBJ2-2; weak D call: TRBD1 (6 bases). Per the germline V gene, CDR1 is MNHEY and CDR2 is SVGEGT. V lost 7 bases to trimming and J lost 0 bases, with 12 bases between them. The CDR3 has 15 amino acids. The CDR3, as DNA: TGTGCCAGCACGTCCGGGACATCGAACACCGGGGAGCTGTTTTTT. Translation: CASTSGTSNTGELFF.

Many counts were recorded for this clonotype. The CDR3 nucleotides read TGTGCCAGCAGTGCGGGCGGAGCGTCGGGTCAGCCCCAGCATTTT. Its translation is CASSAGGASGQPQHF. The chain uses TRBV6-4 and TRBJ1-5; no clear D. The CDR3 has 15 residues. Germline V gene data show CDR1 as MRHNA and CDR2 as SNTAGT. The germline V and J ends were trimmed by 4 bases and 6 bases, with 16 bases remaining between them.

In its sample, this clonotype was seen many times. CDR3 region: CATSRDRAGSYEQYF. The CDR3, as DNA: TGTGCCACCAGCAGAGACAGGGCGGGCTCCTACGAGCAGTACTTC. The chain is built from TRBV15 and TRBJ2-7; the D call may be TRBD1 or TRBD2 (5 bases each). Trimming shortened V by 0 bases and J by 0 bases, and 9 bases separated the two germline ends. In germline, CDR1 is LNHNV, CDR2 YYDKDF (reference sequence). This CDR3 region has 15 residues.

There are many counts of this clonotype. This chain uses TRBV7-9 with TRBJ1-5; D unclear. The germline gives CDR1 SEHNR, CDR2 FQNEAQ (reference sequence). CDR3 length: 12 residues. Trimming pared 0 bases from V and 7 bases from J, leaving 4 bases between. The CDR3 sequence: CASSLAAQPQHF. The DNA of the CDR3 is TGTGCCAGCAGCTTAGCCGCCCAGCCCCAGCATTTT.

This clonotype showed up many times. CDR3 loop: CASREGGEATDTQYF. DNA for the CDR3: TGTGCCAGCAGAGAAGGAGGGGAAGCAACAGATACGCAGTATTTT. This chain links TRBV28 with TRBJ2-3, with D possibly being TRBD2 (6 bases). V was clipped by 6 bases and J by 3 bases, with 16 bases between them. The CDR3 sequence is 15 residues long. CDR1 and CDR2 (germline): MDHEN, SYDVKM.

This sequence joins TRBV7-2 and TRBJ2-3; 7 nucleotides match TRBD2. Germline V gives CDR1 SGHTA, CDR2 FQGNSA. The CDR3 runs to 14 residues. The V segment lost 9 bases and the J segment 3 bases; nucleotides outside the gene matches: 9. The CDR3 protein is CASRVSGSTDTQYF. In DNA form, the CDR3 reads TGTGCCAGTCGGGTTAGCGGGTCAACAGATACGCAGTATTTT.

In this sample, this clonotype turned up many times. This chain uses TRBV28 with TRBJ2-5; no clear D. Trimming pared 2 bases from V and 2 bases from J, leaving 3 bases between. CDR1 is MDHEN, CDR2 SYDVKM, per germline. The CDR3 is 12 residues long. The CDR3 here is CASSLRQETQYF. In DNA form, the CDR3 reads TGTGCCAGCAGTTTAAGGCAAGAGACCCAGTACTTC. The full variable domain, rest sourced from reference TRBV28 and TRBJ2-5, is DVKVTQSSRYLVKRTGEKVFLECVQDMDHENMFWYRQDPGLGLRLIYFSYDVKMKEKGDIPEGYSVSREKKERFSLILESASTNQTSMYLCASSLRQETQYFGPGTRLLVL.

This clonotype was picked up many times. This chain uses TRBV29-1 with TRBJ2-3; 7 bases match TRBD1. After removal of 6 bases from V and 4 bases from J, the junction contained 7 bases not matched to a gene. CDR1 and CDR2 from the germline V gene are SQVTM and ANQGSEA. This CDR3 is 13 amino acids long. In DNA, the CDR3 is TGCAGCGTGAACAGGGGAGTCGCAGATACGCAGTATTTT. It codes for CSVNRGVADTQYF.

This clonotype was observed at least ten times. V and J are TRBV29-1 and TRBJ2-7; possibly TRBD1 for D (6 bases). The germline gives CDR1 SQVTM, CDR2 ANQGSEA. The CDR3 is 13 residues long. Trimming stripped 2 bases from V and 5 bases from J, with 13 bases between. The DNA for the CDR3 is TGCAGCGTTGAACCCCAGGGGTCAGACGAGCAGTACTTC. Translating gives CSVEPQGSDEQYF.

In this sample, this clonotype turned up many times. The V and J genes are TRBV5-1 and TRBJ1-1, with 8 bases identical to TRBD1. The J segment lost 4 bases and the V segment lost 4 bases, leaving 3 bases of the junction unmatched. Germline CDR1 reads SGHRS; CDR2 reads YFSETQ. CDR3 length equals 13 residues. The CDR3 sequence is CASSITGGTEAFF. In DNA, the CDR3 is TGCGCCAGCAGCATAACAGGGGGCACTGAAGCTTTCTTT.

This clonotype appeared many times. This rearrangement joins TRBV6-6 to TRBJ2-7, with 9 bases fitting TRBD1. The germline CDR1 and CDR2 sequences are MNHNY and SVGAGI (reference sequence). The length of the CDR3 is 12 residues. The ends lost 5 bases at V and 5 bases at J; junction bases unmatched: 1. The CDR3 reads CASSTGGHEQYF. In nucleotides, the CDR3 is TGTGCCAGCAGTACAGGGGGCCACGAGCAGTACTTC.

Ten or more counts support this clonotype. This chain connects TRBV19 to TRBJ2-5, with 13 positions matching TRBD2. This CDR3 spans 15 amino acids. Germline lookup yields CDR1 LNHDA and CDR2 SQIVND (reference sequence). J was trimmed by 6 bases and V by 5 bases; bases with no gene match: 6. CDR3 DNA: TGTGCCAGTAGTCCGGGACTAGCGGGATCGAAGACCCAGTACTTC. Translated, it gives CASSPGLAGSKTQYF.

The CDR3 is CASSARQGMGEKLFF. The CDR3 nucleotides read TGTGCCAGCAGTGCCCGACAGGGTATGGGTGAAAAACTGTTTTTT. The chain carries TRBV25-1 and TRBJ1-4, with 7 bases that match TRBD1. In germline, CDR1 is MGHDK, CDR2 SYGVNS. V lost 4 bases and J lost 7; bases outside the gene matches: 9. The CDR3 loop spans 15 amino acids. Filled out from reference TRBV25-1 and TRBJ1-4, the complete variable domain reads EADIYQTPRYLVIGTGKKITLECSQTMGHDKMYWYQQDPGMELHLIHYSYGVNSTEKGDLSSESTVSRIRTEHFPLTLESARPSHTSQYLCASSARQGMGEKLFFGSGTQLSVL.